This entry lists 4 T cell receptor beta chains sequenced from one sample in a study of shared clonotypes between healthy human individuals. Sequencing was performed with immunoSEQ multiplex PCR; in TCRdb, only in-frame clones are kept and a portion is missing. The repertoire includes about 1.5 million clones, 95% to 99% of them detected once, and approximately 0.45% sits in the top ten. Material: naive CD4+ T cells sorted from blood. Described subset: CD45RA+ positively selected. Every receptor here comes from a man aged 25 to 40 in good health.

The J gene is TRBJ2-1, the V gene TRBV5-4; 9 nucleotides match TRBD2. The CDR3 runs to 16 residues. Germline V gene lookup returns CDR1 SGHNT and CDR2 YYREEE (reference sequence). J was trimmed by 6 bases and V by 0 bases; bases with no gene match: 7. The CDR3 region has the DNA TGTGCCAGCAGCTTGGCCCCAGCGGGAGGCCTCAATGAGCAGTTCTTC. Protein: CASSLAPAGGLNEQFF. Full variable domain (rest looked up from reference TRBV5-4 and TRBJ2-1): ETGVTQSPTHLIKTRGQQVTLRCSSQSGHNTVSWYQQALGQGPQFIFQYYREEENGRGNFPPRFSGLQFPNYSSELNVNALELDDSALYLCASSLAPAGGLNEQFFGPGTRLTVL.

The sample holds one count of this clone. The chain carries TRBV30 and TRBJ1-2; maybe TRBD1 (6 bases). V lost 4 bases, J lost 4 bases, and 31 bases lay in between. CDR1 GTSNPN and CDR2 SVGIG come from the germline V gene (reference sequence). CDR3 length equals 19 residues. CDR3 sequence (DNA): TGTGCCTGGATATTCTCCTCCCGGGCCCCCAAAGGAGGGGGCTATGGCTACACCTTC. Its translation is CAWIFSSRAPKGGGYGYTF.

This chain uses TRBV11-1 with TRBJ2-7; 13 nucleotides align to TRBD2. The V gene's germline CDR1 is SGHAT and CDR2 FQDESV (reference sequence). After removal of 4 bases from V and 3 bases from J, the junction contained 3 bases not matched to a gene. This CDR3 is built from 15 residues. CDR3 residues: CASSWTSGSNYEQYF. As DNA, the CDR3 is TGTGCCAGCAGCTGGACTAGCGGGAGTAACTACGAGCAGTACTTC.

Regarding this clone: Other nucleotide sequences from this sample produce the same CDR3. The chain couples TRBV7-3 to TRBJ2-7, with D uncertain. Trimming pared 2 bases from V and 1 base from J, leaving 6 bases between. CDR1 is SGHTA, CDR2 FQGTGA, per germline. The CDR3 is 13 amino acids. CDR3 DNA sequence: TGTGCCAGCAGCTTAGGGGTTTCCTACGAGCAGTACTTC. Translated, it gives CASSLGVSYEQYF.